This T cell receptor (beta chain) comes out of a study of T cell repertoires in cytomegalovirus infection (dated by TCRdb to between 2018 and 2021). Background on the whole study: Donor HLA type was relevant to the analysis, because carriage of CMV infection together with the matching HLA type was indicated by public TCR beta signatures. Study-wide conclusions, independent of this receptor: In both this cohort and an independent approximately 370-donor cohort, the cumulative frequency of public TCR beta family members distinguished carriers of CMV infection plus the relevant HLA type. The ex vivo response was dominated by HLA-C-restricted CMV-specific TCR beta clonotypes, which also provided the single most frequent clonotype in two of eight donors.

This clonotype was detected a few times. Its antigen is not yet known. The germline gene is not matched at one end of the junction; a read error may be the cause. The reads were generated on an Illumina HiSeq 1500. TCRdb's own reprocessing of the public reads used fastp at Q25 and MiXCR and kept productive beta chains. Rows matching on CDR3 protein sequence are summarized as one entry with the most common DNA and genes. The sample table records 250,000 or so distinct CDR3 sequences; approximately 10% of these occur just once. The ten largest clones take up around 15% of the sample. Sequencing was carried out using PBMCs. The sequence derives from a human donor in good health (CMV status not recorded). Some clones in this sample may be carry-over from other donors' samples.

DNA sequence: TGTGCCAGCAGTAAAACGGGACTAGCGGGTGATCCCCAAGCGGAGGACTTC. It translates to CASSKTGLAGDPQAEDF. The chain is made from TRBV27 and TRBJ2-7; TRBD2 lines up with 12 middle nucleotides. CDR1 MNHEY and CDR2 SMNVEV are derived from the germline V gene (reference sequence). The cysteine opens and the phenylalanine closes a CDR3 of 17 amino acids. Just CDR3 DNA is preserved here, 51 bases in frame from base 1.